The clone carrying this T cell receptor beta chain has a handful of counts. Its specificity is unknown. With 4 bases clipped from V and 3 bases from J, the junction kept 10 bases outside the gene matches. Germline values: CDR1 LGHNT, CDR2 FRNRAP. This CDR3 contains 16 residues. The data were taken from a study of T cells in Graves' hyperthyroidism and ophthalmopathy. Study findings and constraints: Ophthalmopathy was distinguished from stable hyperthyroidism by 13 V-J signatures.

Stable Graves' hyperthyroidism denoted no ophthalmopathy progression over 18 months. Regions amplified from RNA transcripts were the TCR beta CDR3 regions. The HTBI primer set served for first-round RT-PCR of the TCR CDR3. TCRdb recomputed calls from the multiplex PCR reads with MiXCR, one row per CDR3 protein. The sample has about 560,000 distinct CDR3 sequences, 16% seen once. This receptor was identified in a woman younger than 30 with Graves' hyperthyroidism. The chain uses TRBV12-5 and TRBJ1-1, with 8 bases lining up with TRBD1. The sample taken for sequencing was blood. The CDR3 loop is CASGSSDRGWDTEAFF. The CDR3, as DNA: TGTGCTAGTGGTTCTTCAGACAGGGGATGGGACACTGAAGCTTTCTTT.